The clone carrying this TCR beta chain was seen only once. CDR3 length: 14 amino acids. V lost 4 bases and J lost 5; bases outside the gene matches: 5. Germline V gene data show CDR1 as SGHRS and CDR2 as YFSETQ. Profiled with immunoSEQ multiplex PCR; TCRdb holds only in-frame clones, not every one. The sample has fewer than 130,000 clones, roughly 82% seen once; the top ten hold 16%. The data were obtained in a study of blood T cell repertoires in COVID-19. Study details: Spain, Italy and the United States supplied samples that represented acute and convalescent COVID-19. In each case, the material was cDNA or gDNA derived from T cells, B-cell-depleted T cells, or PBMCs.

The origin of this receptor is a woman aged 60 to 75 with acute or convalescent COVID-19. Sequenced input: peripheral blood. The genes are TRBV5-1 and TRBJ1-5, with 8 bases matching TRBD1. Here the CDR3 DNA reads TGCGCCAGCAGCCGCGGACAGGGAGATCAGCCCCAGCATTTT. Its translation is CASSRGQGDQPQHF.